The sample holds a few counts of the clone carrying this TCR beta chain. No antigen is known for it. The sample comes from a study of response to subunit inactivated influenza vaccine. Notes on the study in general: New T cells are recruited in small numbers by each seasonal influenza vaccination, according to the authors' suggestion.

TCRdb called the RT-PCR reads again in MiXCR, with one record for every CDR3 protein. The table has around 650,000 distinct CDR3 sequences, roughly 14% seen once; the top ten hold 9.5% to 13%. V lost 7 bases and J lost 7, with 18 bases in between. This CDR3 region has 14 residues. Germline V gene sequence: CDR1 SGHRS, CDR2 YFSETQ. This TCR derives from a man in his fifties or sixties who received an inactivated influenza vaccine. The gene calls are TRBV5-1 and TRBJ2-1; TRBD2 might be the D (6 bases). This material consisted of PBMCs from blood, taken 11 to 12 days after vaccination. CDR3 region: CASSVSGGFNEQFF. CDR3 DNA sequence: TGCGCCAGCTCGGTTAGCGGAGGATTTAATGAGCAGTTCTTC.